Following are 21 T cell receptor beta chains from one sample sequenced in a study of blood T cell repertoires in COVID-19. Sequencing was performed with immunoSEQ multiplex PCR; in TCRdb, only in-frame clones are kept and a portion is missing. The sample lists about 290,000 clones, just under 90% seen once, with more than 9.5% in the top ten. Material: peripheral blood. These receptors all come from a woman in her twenties or thirties with COVID-19, enrolled during active disease.

This rearrangement joins TRBV9 to TRBJ2-3; 10 nucleotides match TRBD2. There are 17 residues in the CDR3. CDR1 SGDLS and CDR2 YYNGEE come from the germline V gene. J gave up 4 bases and V 0 bases, and 8 bases lay outside the gene matches. The CDR3 DNA reads as TGTGCCAGCAGCGTAGGCGGAGCGGGGGGGGACCCAGATACGCAGTATTTT. As protein: CASSVGGAGGDPDTQYF.

The chain combines TRBV5-6 with TRBJ2-7, with D perhaps TRBD1 (6 bases). The length of the CDR3 is 12 residues. The germline V gene encodes CDR1 SGHDT and CDR2 YYEEEE. Trimming removed 4 bases at V and 1 base at J, with 6 bases between. This CDR3 reads CASSGQSYEQYF. Here the CDR3 DNA reads TGTGCCAGCAGCGGACAGTCCTACGAGCAGTACTTC.

The V call is TRBV7-6, the J call TRBJ1-6, with 7 bases lining up with TRBD1. V was clipped by 4 bases and J by 4 bases; unmatched bases: 4. The length of the CDR3 is 15 residues. Per the germline V gene, CDR1 is SGHVS and CDR2 is FNYEAQ. Here the CDR3 reads CASSYGTAYNSPLHF. The CDR3 DNA sequence: TGTGCCAGCAGCTATGGGACAGCTTATAATTCACCCCTCCACTTT.

The CDR3 loop reads CASSLQGVDGYTF. CDR3 in DNA: TGTGCCAGCAGTTTACAGGGGGTCGATGGCTACACCTTC. This chain joins TRBV27 and TRBJ1-2, with 7 positions matching TRBD1. The CDR3 runs 13 residues. The V segment lost 2 bases and the J segment 6 bases; nucleotides outside the gene matches: 3. Germline-derived CDR1 and CDR2 are MNHEY and SMNVEV (reference sequence).

This chain joins TRBV2 and TRBJ2-7, with 13 bases that match TRBD2. The germline V gene encodes CDR1 SNHLY and CDR2 FYNNEI. This CDR3 is built from 15 residues. After removal of 4 bases from V and 5 bases from J, the junction contained 5 bases not matched to a gene. CDR3 nucleotides: TGTGCCAGCAGTGCTTGGACTAGCGGGGGTGACGAGCAGTACTTC. The encoded protein is CASSAWTSGGDEQYF.

The chain joins TRBV9 to TRBJ2-2; a weak D match, TRBD2 (5 bases). From germline, CDR1 is SGDLS and CDR2 YYNGEE. The V end lost 1 base, the J end lost 5 bases, and 12 bases lay between the germline ends. The CDR3 covers 15 residues. CDR3 loop: CASSVTHGNTGELFF. The CDR3 DNA sequence: TGTGCCAGCAGCGTAACGCACGGGAATACCGGGGAGCTGTTTTTT.

The chain uses TRBV27 and TRBJ2-1, with 7 nucleotides matching TRBD2. The CDR3 is made up of 14 amino acids. Germline V CDR1 and CDR2: MNHEY, SMNVEV (reference sequence). Trimming cost V 3 bases and J 4 bases; bases outside gene matches: 3. The CDR3 DNA follows: TGTGCCAGCAGTTTGCCGGGGGGATACAATGAGCAGTTCTTC. Its protein is CASSLPGGYNEQFF.

This clone was found once. The V and J genes are TRBV7-9 and TRBJ2-1; the D gene is possibly TRBD2 (6 bases). V was clipped by 2 bases and J by 7 bases, with 12 bases between them. CDR1 SEHNR and CDR2 FQNEAQ come from the germline V gene (reference sequence). This CDR3 has 14 residues. The CDR3 DNA is TGTGCCAGCAGCTTACTAGCGATGGGGAATGAGCAGTTCTTC. The encoded protein is CASSLLAMGNEQFF.

This clone was counted only a few times. The V call is TRBV14, the J call TRBJ2-1; 7 nucleotides agree with TRBD2. V lost 5 bases and J lost 9; bases outside the gene matches: 10. This CDR3 has 14 residues. Germline-derived CDR1 and CDR2 are SGHDN and FVKESK. CDR3 sequence reads: CASSGLGRAGEQFF. CDR3 bases: TGTGCCAGCAGCGGACTAGGCAGGGCGGGTGAGCAGTTCTTC. Variable domain in full (rest from reference TRBV14 and TRBJ2-1): EAGVTQFPSHSVIEKGQTVTLRCDPISGHDNLYWYRRVMGKEIKFLLHFVKESKQDESGMPNNRFLAERTGGTYSTLKVQPAELEDSGVYFCASSGLGRAGEQFFGPGTRLTVL.

This chain connects TRBV6-5 to TRBJ2-3; D is perhaps TRBD2 (5 bases). V lost 6 bases to trimming and J lost 6 bases, with 13 bases between them. CDR3 length: 13 residues. Germline values: CDR1 MNHEY, CDR2 SVGAGI. The CDR3 DNA follows: TGTGCCAGCAGCCATGAGGGATCCGATACGCAGTATTTT. Amino acid sequence: CASSHEGSDTQYF.

This clone occurred once. The V and J genes are TRBV5-1 and TRBJ2-1, with TRBD2 matching 8 bases. After removal of 3 bases from V and 9 bases from J, the junction contained 14 bases not matched to a gene. The CDR3 spans 16 residues. The V gene's germline CDR1 is SGHRS and CDR2 YFSETQ. CDR3 sequence (DNA): TGCGCCAGCAGCTGGGACTCGGGGAGCGGGGGTGGTGAGCAGTTCTTC. It codes for CASSWDSGSGGGEQFF.

This chain joins TRBV11-2 and TRBJ1-1; 7 nucleotides match TRBD1. Germline assignment: CDR1 SGHAT and CDR2 FQNNGV. The CDR3 runs to 17 residues. The V gene end was trimmed by 5 bases and the J gene end by 1 base; junction bases not matched to a gene: 13. CDR3 protein: CASSPGPHGTENTEAFF. CDR3 bases: TGTGCCAGCAGCCCCGGGCCTCACGGGACAGAGAACACTGAAGCTTTCTTT.

The chain couples TRBV4-1 to TRBJ1-2; 9 nucleotides match TRBD1. CDR3 size: 16 residues. V was clipped by 1 base and J by 0 bases; unmatched bases: 3. In germline, CDR1 is MGHRA, CDR2 YSYEKL. CDR3 region: CASSQGQGVANYGYTF. As DNA, the CDR3 is TGCGCCAGCAGCCAAGGACAGGGGGTAGCTAACTATGGCTACACCTTC.

The gene calls are TRBV6-2 or TRBV6-3 and TRBJ2-5; 9 bases align to TRBD2. CDR1 is MNHEY and CDR2 is SVGEGT in the germline V gene. V was pared by 4 bases and J by 1 base, with 4 bases of the junction left unmatched. The CDR3 is 15 amino acids. CDR3 in DNA: TGTGCCAGCAGTTCGCTAGCGGGGACCCAAGAGACCCAGTACTTC. Its protein is CASSSLAGTQETQYF.

CDR3 bases: TGTGCCAGCAGCCGGATAGGGGAAACCTATAATTCACCCCTCCACTTT. It specifies CASSRIGETYNSPLHF. The genes are TRBV3-1 (or the pseudogene TRBV3-2) and TRBJ1-6; tentative D call: TRBD1 (5 bases). The CDR3 length is 16 residues. Germline CDR1 and CDR2: LGHDT and YNNKEL (reference sequence). Trimming cost V 4 bases and J 2 bases, with 12 bases left between them.

Points on this clone: Other DNA sequences of this sample code for an identical CDR3. This rearrangement joins TRBV5-4 to TRBJ1-1; TRBD1 matches 7 bases. Unmatched junction bases numbered 7, after V lost 5 bases and J lost 3 bases. The CDR3 sequence is 14 residues long. The germline gives CDR1 SGHNT, CDR2 YYREEE (reference sequence). CDR3 residues: CASRGGQRDTEAFF. The DNA of the CDR3 is TGTGCCAGCAGGGGGGGACAGAGAGACACTGAAGCTTTCTTT.

This clone was recorded once. Here the CDR3 reads CASSQVNRDYEQYF. CDR3 coding DNA: TGTGCCAGCAGTCAAGTCAACAGGGACTACGAGCAGTACTTC. The rearrangement links TRBV7-8 to TRBJ2-7; a possible D gene is TRBD1 (6 bases). The CDR3 consists of 14 residues. Trimming took off 6 bases at V and 3 bases at J, with 15 bases between the two ends. Germline lookup yields CDR1 SGHVS and CDR2 FQNEAQ.

The V call is TRBV5-1, the J call TRBJ1-2; D might be TRBD1 (5 bases). Germline assignment: CDR1 SGHRS and CDR2 YFSETQ. Trimming cost V 0 bases and J 4 bases, with 7 bases left between them. There are 13 residues in the CDR3. CDR3 in amino acids: CASSLDRTYGYTF. CDR3 DNA sequence: TGCGCCAGCAGCTTGGACAGGACCTATGGCTACACCTTC.

The V gene is TRBV7-9, the J gene TRBJ1-4, with a tentative D call TRBD1 (5 bases). CDR1 is SEHNR, CDR2 FQNEAQ, per germline (reference sequence). V was clipped by 0 bases and J by 5 bases, with 10 bases between them. This CDR3 is 15 amino acids long. DNA of the CDR3: TGTGCCAGCAGCTTAGCAGGGGCTTGGAATGAAAAACTGTTTTTT. It yields the protein CASSLAGAWNEKLFF.

This chain connects TRBV5-1 to TRBJ1-1; D is perhaps TRBD1 (6 bases). V was trimmed by 4 bases and J by 8 bases, leaving 12 bases between them. The CDR3 spans 12 residues. Per the germline V gene, CDR1 is SGHRS and CDR2 is YFSETQ. Here the CDR3 DNA reads TGCGCCAGCAGCAAAGGACAGACCGAAGCTTTCTTT. Protein product: CASSKGQTEAFF.

The chain employs TRBV15 and TRBJ1-3; D remains unclear. Germline assignment: CDR1 LNHNV and CDR2 YYDKDF (reference sequence). This CDR3 contains 14 residues. Trimming took 0 bases from V and 1 from J, leaving 4 bases between them. The CDR3 loop reads CATSRDLSGNTIYF. CDR3 in DNA: TGTGCCACCAGCAGAGATCTATCTGGAAACACCATATATTTT.